Below, 20 T cell receptor beta chains from the same sample are listed, as sequenced in a study of T cell changes during pregnancy in multiple sclerosis. Some clones are missing from TCRdb's copy, which holds only in-frame ones; the method was immunoSEQ multiplex PCR. The sample records approximately 64,000 clones, approximately 90% being singletons. Sequencing was performed on peripheral blood, taken in the first trimester of pregnancy. The receptors come from a female donor with multiple sclerosis, enrolled in a pregnancy study.

The rearrangement joins TRBV6-6 to TRBJ2-1, with 9 bases aligning to TRBD2. V lost 5 bases to trimming and J lost 7 bases; unmatched junction nucleotides: 6. This CDR3 region has 14 residues. The V gene's germline CDR1 is MNHNY and CDR2 SVGAGI (reference sequence). CDR3 in DNA: TGTGCCAGCAGTCAGGGGACTAGCTTGAATGAGCAGTTCTTC. Translated, it gives CASSQGTSLNEQFF.

The chain is built from TRBV19 and TRBJ1-1; no clear D gene. This CDR3 has 15 amino acids. Trimming shortened V by 9 bases and J by 4 bases, and 21 bases separated the two germline ends. Germline V gives CDR1 LNHDA, CDR2 SQIVND (reference sequence). The CDR3 bases are TGTGCCAGCCAACCAGTCGATTCGTCGGGCACTGAAGCTTTCTTT. Translating it yields CASQPVDSSGTEAFF. The full variable domain, in which reference TRBV19 and TRBJ1-1 provide the parts outside the CDR3, is DGGITQSPKYLFRKEGQNVTLSCEQNLNHDAMYWYRQDPGQGLRLIYYSQIVNDFQKGDIAEGYSVSREKKESFPLTVTSAQKNPTAFYLCASQPVDSSGTEAFFGQGTRLTVV.

The gene calls are TRBV15 and TRBJ1-2; D remains ambiguous. CDR1 is LNHNV and CDR2 is YYDKDF in the germline V gene (reference sequence). The CDR3 totals 13 residues. V lost 3 bases and J 4 bases, leaving 9 bases between the germline ends. The CDR3 bases are TGTGCCACCAGCAGTAACGGGGTCTATGGCTACACCTTC. This codes for CATSSNGVYGYTF.

This clone was observed once. The chain combines TRBV11-2 with TRBJ2-1; 11 nucleotides line up with TRBD2. The germline CDR1 and CDR2 sequences are SGHAT and FQNNGV. There are 16 residues in the CDR3. Unmatched junction bases numbered 4, after V lost 5 bases and J lost 1 base. CDR3 bases: TGTGCCAGCAGCCTCAGACTAGCGGGATCCTACAATGAGCAGTTCTTC. It is translated as CASSLRLAGSYNEQFF. Full variable domain (rest looked up from reference TRBV11-2 and TRBJ2-1): EAGVAQSPRYKIIEKRQSVAFWCNPISGHATLYWYQQILGQGPKLLIQFQNNGVVDDSQLPKDRFSAERLKGVDSTLKIQPAKLEDSAVYLCASSLRLAGSYNEQFFGPGTRLTVL.

The chain recombines TRBV5-4 with TRBJ2-7; D is undetermined. This CDR3 is 14 amino acids long. With 0 bases removed from V and 6 bases from J, the gap between germline ends came to 13 bases. Germline V lookup: CDR1 SGHNT, CDR2 YYREEE (reference sequence). The CDR3 nucleotides are TGTGCCAGCAGCTTGGTAACTCCGCCGAGCGAGCAGTACTTC. It is translated as CASSLVTPPSEQYF.

The sample holds one count of this clone. This rearrangement joins TRBV28 to TRBJ1-5; D is ambiguous. V was trimmed by 2 bases and J by 3 bases, leaving 5 bases between them. Germline values: CDR1 MDHEN, CDR2 SYDVKM. The CDR3 length is 13 residues. The CDR3 DNA reads as TGTGCCAGCAGTTTACTCCTCAATCAGCCCCAGCATTTT. Residues: CASSLLLNQPQHF.

DNA for the CDR3: TGTGCCACCAGCAGCAGGACACTCCCTGACGAGCAGTACTTC. Amino acids: CATSSRTLPDEQYF. The chain couples TRBV15 to TRBJ2-7; D might be TRBD1 (5 bases). Germline V gene lookup returns CDR1 LNHNV and CDR2 YYDKDF (reference sequence). The V and J ends lost 3 bases and 5 bases respectively, with 14 bases between them. The CDR3 runs 14 residues. The whole variable domain, remainder taken from reference TRBV15 and TRBJ2-7, is DAMVIQNPRYQVTQFGKPVTLSCSQTLNHNVMYWYQQKSSQAPKLLFHYYDKDFNNEADTPDNFQSRRPNTSFCFLDIRSPGLGDTAMYLCATSSRTLPDEQYFGPGTRLTVT.

V gene TRBV5-4 combines with J gene TRBJ2-1; 7 positions agree with TRBD2. From germline, CDR1 is SGHNT and CDR2 YYREEE (reference sequence). The trim removed 4 bases at V and 6 bases at J, leaving 10 bases unmatched. The CDR3 contains 15 residues. CDR3 protein: CASSTSGWGGNEQFF. The CDR3 DNA is TGTGCCAGCAGCACGAGCGGTTGGGGGGGCAATGAGCAGTTCTTC.

This sequence joins TRBV4-2 and TRBJ2-1; 11 nucleotides agree with TRBD2. V gave up 2 bases and J gave up 2 bases; unmatched junction bases: 8. The length of the CDR3 is 18 residues. Germline loops: CDR1 LGHNA, CDR2 YNFKEQ. In nucleotides, the CDR3 is TGTGCCAGCAGCCAACCGTATAGCGGGAGGGGTCCCTACAATGAGCAGTTCTTC. Amino acid sequence: CASSQPYSGRGPYNEQFF.

The chain combines TRBV6-6 with TRBJ1-2, with no clear D. The CDR3 totals 15 residues. From germline, CDR1 is MNHNY and CDR2 SVGAGI (reference sequence). The V end was cut by 6 bases, the J end by 0 bases, with 14 bases between. The CDR3 DNA follows: TGTGCCAGCAGATTCGACATCAACCCTAACTATGGCTACACCTTC. Translating gives CASRFDINPNYGYTF.

The chain has TRBV12-5 and TRBJ2-3; 8 positions agree with TRBD2. Germline CDR1 reads LGHNT; CDR2 reads FRNRAP. Losses at the gene ends were 11 bases for V and 0 bases for J; bases not matched to a gene: 7. The CDR3 is 14 residues long. Here the CDR3 DNA reads TGTGCTGGCGACGGGGGGGCAAGCACAGATACGCAGTATTTT. This encodes CAGDGGASTDTQYF.

The CDR3 spells CASPNQAGGNTGELFF. The CDR3, as DNA: TGTGCCAGCCCAAACCAGGCGGGAGGGAACACCGGGGAGCTGTTTTTT. The rearrangement joins TRBV13 to TRBJ2-2, with 8 bases matching TRBD2. V shed 8 bases and J 1 base; nucleotides not matched to a gene: 9. The CDR3 runs 16 residues. Germline loops: CDR1 PRHDT, CDR2 FYEKMQ (reference sequence).

This clone appeared a single time. CDR3 sequence reads: CASSRRAYEQYF. The CDR3 bases are TGTGCCAGCAGCCGGAGGGCCTACGAGCAGTACTTC. V is TRBV5-5 and J is TRBJ2-7, with D possibly being TRBD2 (6 bases). The length of the CDR3 is 12 residues. Trimming pared 4 bases from V and 2 bases from J, leaving 7 bases between. The germline gives CDR1 SGHKS, CDR2 YYEKEE (reference sequence).

The rearrangement links TRBV27 to TRBJ2-1; D unclear. Germline CDR1 is MNHEY and CDR2 is SMNVEV (reference sequence). V dropped 4 bases and J dropped 6 bases, with 10 bases sitting between them. CDR3 length: 13 residues. The CDR3 DNA is TGTGCCAGCAGTTCCCGGAGCCGCAATGAGCAGTTCTTC. It translates to CASSSRSRNEQFF.

The chain combines TRBV21-1 with TRBJ2-3; the table's D call TRBD2 went unverified against the DNA. TRBV21-1 is marked as a pseudogene. The CDR3 loop spans 16 amino acids. CDR3 nucleotides: TGTGCCAGCAGTACACTGATAGCTACAATGCAAGATACGCAGTATTTT. Translating it yields CASSTLIATMQDTQYF.

The V gene is TRBV7-8, the J gene TRBJ2-7; TRBD1 matches at 7 bases. V shed 5 bases and J 3 bases; nucleotides not matched to a gene: 4. Germline loops: CDR1 SGHVS, CDR2 FQNEAQ. The CDR3 extends over 13 amino acids. In DNA, the CDR3 is TGTGCCAGCAGCCAGGGACAGCTCTACGAGCAGTACTTC. Translated, it gives CASSQGQLYEQYF.

CDR3 sequence: CASSPGRGARGYTF. CDR3 nucleotide sequence: TGTGCCAGCAGCCCGGGGAGGGGGGCGCGTGGCTACACCTTC. The chain couples TRBV9 to TRBJ1-2, with D perhaps matching TRBD1 (6 bases). The V gene's germline CDR1 is SGDLS and CDR2 YYNGEE. Deletions cut 4 bases from V and 7 bases from J, with 17 bases between. This CDR3 contains 14 residues.

The rearrangement joins TRBV11-2 to TRBJ2-7, with D perhaps TRBD1 (5 bases). This CDR3 region has 15 residues. V was pared by 1 base and J by 1 base, with 11 bases between. Germline V gene lookup returns CDR1 SGHAT and CDR2 FQNNGV. CDR3 sequence: CASSLVGQGSYEQYF. The CDR3 DNA reads as TGTGCCAGCAGCTTAGTGGGGCAGGGATCCTACGAGCAGTACTTC.

Concerning this clone: The junction departs from the called germline gene at one end, perhaps through a read error. The chain uses TRBV4-1 and TRBJ2-7; D not certain. From germline, CDR1 is MGHRA and CDR2 YSYEKL. The length of the CDR3 is 14 residues. Here the CDR3 DNA reads TGCGCCAGCAGCAAAGAAAAGAGCTCCTACGAGCAGTACTTC. Protein sequence: CASSKEKSSYEQYF.

This chain joins TRBV5-4 and TRBJ1-2, with D perhaps TRBD1 (5 bases). V lost 3 bases and J lost 1, with 10 bases in between. Per germline, CDR1 SGHNT and CDR2 YYREEE (reference sequence). The CDR3 runs to 14 residues. Here the CDR3 reads CASSSGQINYGYTF. CDR3 bases: TGTGCCAGCAGCTCAGGGCAGATTAACTATGGCTACACCTTC.